Following are 30 T cell receptor beta chains from one sample sequenced in a study of human T cells and chemical hapten exposure. The time point was: patch test 2, 6 weeks after DPC sensitization. Specified treatment: therapeutic diphenylcyclopropenone sensitization with weekly scalp DPC. TCRdb re-called the RACE reads with MiXCR, one entry per CDR3 protein. Found here are approximately 350,000 distinct CDR3 sequences, about 6% of them singletons; the top ten hold around 5.6%. This material consisted of whole blood, taken in connection with sensitization to the hapten diphenylcyclopropenone (DPC). The receptor set was obtained from a woman younger than 35 with alopecia areata. Some clones in this sample may be carry-over from other donors' samples.

The rearrangement uses TRBV24-1 and TRBJ1-5; D may be TRBD1 (5 bases). V lost 12 bases and J lost 0, with 17 bases in between. Germline V gene lookup returns CDR1 KGHDR and CDR2 SFDVKD. The length of the CDR3 is 15 residues. The CDR3 loop is CAFKTGNYSNQPQHF. The CDR3 DNA reads as TGTGCCTTCAAAACAGGAAACTATAGCAATCAGCCCCAGCATTTT.

The rearrangement uses TRBV12-3 or TRBV12-4 and TRBJ2-5; 13 bases match TRBD2. This CDR3 is built from 16 residues. J lost 2 bases, V lost 2 bases, and 2 bases had no gene match. The CDR3 DNA reads as TGTGCCAGCAGTTTATGGACTAGCGGGGGACAAGAGACCCAGTACTTC. This codes for CASSLWTSGGQETQYF.

This clonotype has at least ten counts. The chain couples TRBV3-1 to TRBJ1-1; D remains unclear. CDR3 size: 13 residues. V lost 1 base to trimming and J lost 2 bases, with 5 bases between them. CDR1 LGHDT and CDR2 YNNKEL come from the germline V gene (reference sequence). Here the CDR3 reads CASSQGGNTEAFF. The CDR3 nucleotides are TGTGCCAGCAGCCAAGGGGGAAACACTGAAGCTTTCTTT.

The chain combines TRBV28 with TRBJ2-3; 10 nucleotides line up with TRBD2. The CDR3 runs to 17 residues. CDR1 and CDR2 from the germline V gene are MDHEN and SYDVKM. V lost 3 bases, J lost 1 base, and 7 bases stayed unmatched. This CDR3 reads CASSLVGSGRGTDTQYF. CDR3 in DNA: TGTGCCAGCAGTTTGGTGGGCAGCGGGAGGGGCACAGATACGCAGTATTTT.

This clonotype was picked up many times. This chain joins TRBV7-9 and TRBJ1-4; TRBD1 matches 8 bases. The CDR3 covers 15 residues. The V gene's germline CDR1 is SEHNR and CDR2 FQNEAQ (reference sequence). The V segment lost 1 base and the J segment 6 bases; nucleotides outside the gene matches: 4. CDR3 region: CASSLGRGPDEKLFF. In DNA, the CDR3 is TGTGCCAGCAGCTTAGGCAGGGGGCCGGATGAAAAACTGTTTTTT.

This clonotype has ten or more counts. V and J are TRBV14 and TRBJ1-6; the match to TRBD1 covers 9 bases. J was trimmed by 12 bases and V by 4 bases; bases with no gene match: 10. This CDR3 region has 15 residues. Germline V gene data show CDR1 as SGHDN and CDR2 as FVKESK. CDR3 sequence reads: CASSPQPGQGLPLHF. CDR3 nucleotides: TGTGCCAGCAGCCCCCAACCCGGACAGGGGTTACCCCTCCACTTT.

This clonotype has ten or more counts. Written as DNA, the CDR3 is TGTGCCATCAGCCCACTCCCCAGGGGCGGTGAAGCTTTCTTT. Its translation is CAISPLPRGGEAFF. The chain recombines TRBV10-3 with TRBJ1-1; D is perhaps TRBD1 (6 bases). Germline V lookup: CDR1 ENHRY, CDR2 SYGVKD. CDR3 length: 14 residues. Trimming removed 6 bases from V and 7 bases from J, with 18 bases in between.

This clonotype occurred many times. This chain joins TRBV2 and TRBJ1-1; D call uncertain. The V end lost 7 bases, the J end lost 0 bases, and 12 bases lay between the germline ends. Per the germline V gene, CDR1 is SNHLY and CDR2 is FYNNEI. The length of the CDR3 is 14 residues. CDR3 in amino acids: CASTQTPMNTEAFF. DNA of the CDR3: TGTGCCAGCACCCAGACTCCGATGAACACTGAAGCTTTCTTT.

This clonotype was recorded a few times. The chain is built from TRBV6-2 or TRBV6-3 and TRBJ2-3, with D maybe TRBD2 (5 bases). Trimming removed 2 bases at V and 8 bases at J, with 20 bases between. The CDR3 contains 16 residues. Germline lookup yields CDR1 MNHEY and CDR2 SVGEGT. This CDR3 reads CASSYEWGGGSATQYF. The CDR3 DNA is TGTGCCAGCAGTTACGAATGGGGTGGCGGGTCGGCTACGCAGTATTTT.

This clonotype showed up many times. The chain links TRBV3-1 to TRBJ2-3; D not resolved. V lost 1 base to trimming and J lost 3 bases, with 5 bases between them. CDR1 and CDR2 from the germline V gene are LGHDT and YNNKEL (reference sequence). The CDR3 totals 13 residues. CDR3 DNA: TGTGCCAGCAGCCAAGTCACAACAGATACGCAGTATTTT. This codes for CASSQVTTDTQYF.

This clonotype was seen many times. This chain connects TRBV6-2 or TRBV6-3 to TRBJ1-2, with 10 positions matching TRBD1. The CDR3 has 14 amino acids. CDR1 is MNHEY, CDR2 SVGEGT, per germline. V shed 6 bases and J 6 bases; nucleotides not matched to a gene: 7. CDR3 DNA sequence: TGTGCCAGCAGGCAACTGGGACAGGGGCATGGCTACACCTTC. Its protein is CASRQLGQGHGYTF.

This clonotype was observed a handful of times. The chain is built from TRBV6-2 or TRBV6-3 and TRBJ1-1; D remains ambiguous. The V gene lost 5 bases and the J gene lost 6 bases, with 16 bases spanning the gap. Germline loops: CDR1 MNHEY, CDR2 SVGEGT. The CDR3 consists of 14 residues. The CDR3, as DNA: TGTGCCAGCAGTCCTTTCGGAGGGAAGGCTGAAGCTTTCTTT. Translation: CASSPFGGKAEAFF.

This clonotype was recorded a few times. This sequence joins TRBV4-3 and TRBJ1-6; D might be TRBD1 (5 bases). The CDR3 extends over 17 amino acids. Trimming cost V 1 base and J 8 bases, with 18 bases left between them. Germline V gives CDR1 LGHNA, CDR2 YSLEER. CDR3 sequence: CASSQVIWGSLDSPLHF. The CDR3 coding sequence is TGCGCCAGCAGCCAAGTTATCTGGGGGTCCCTAGATTCACCCCTCCACTTT.

This clonotype was counted many times. V and J are TRBV3-1 and TRBJ2-3; D gene ambiguous. Germline values: CDR1 LGHDT, CDR2 YNNKEL (reference sequence). V was shortened by 1 base and J by 0 bases, with 8 bases between the two germline ends. This CDR3 contains 15 residues. The CDR3 spells CASSQGLASTDTQYF. CDR3 nucleotides: TGTGCCAGCAGCCAAGGACTGGCCAGCACAGATACGCAGTATTTT.

The gene calls are TRBV21-1 and TRBJ1-4. TRBV21-1 is a known pseudogene. The CDR3 sequence is 13 residues long. Written as DNA, the CDR3 is TGTGCCAGCAGCAAAGAGATAGGAGAAAAACTGTTTTTT. Amino acids: CASSKEIGEKLFF.

V and J are TRBV2 and TRBJ2-7, with D uncertain. This CDR3 contains 13 residues. The V gene lost 7 bases and the J gene lost 4 bases, with 14 bases spanning the gap. Germline values: CDR1 SNHLY, CDR2 FYNNEI. The CDR3 DNA follows: TGTGCCAGCATGCCGGACCAACTATACGAGCAGTACTTC. It translates to CASMPDQLYEQYF.

This clonotype was counted a few times. The rearrangement links TRBV7-2 to TRBJ2-3; TRBD2 aligns across 10 bases. J gave up 4 bases and V 5 bases, and 9 bases lay outside the gene matches. Germline V gene data show CDR1 as SGHTA and CDR2 as FQGNSA. CDR3 length equals 16 residues. CDR3 residues: CASSARLTSGADTQYF. The CDR3 DNA reads as TGTGCCAGCAGCGCCCGGCTAACTAGCGGGGCAGATACGCAGTATTTT. Full variable domain (remainder filled in from reference TRBV7-2 and TRBJ2-3): GAGVSQSPSNKVTEKGKDVELRCDPISGHTALYWYRQSLGQGLEFLIYFQGNSAPDKSGLPSDRFSAERTGGSVSTLTIQRTQQEDSAVYLCASSARLTSGADTQYFGPGTRLTVL.

This clonotype came up many times. The chain couples TRBV11-2 to TRBJ1-4; TRBD1 aligns across 8 bases. Per germline, CDR1 SGHAT and CDR2 FQNNGV. The CDR3 has 16 amino acids. The ends lost 4 bases at V and 6 bases at J; junction bases unmatched: 10. CDR3 sequence reads: CASSSRTGPEYEKLFF. DNA for the CDR3: TGTGCCAGCAGCTCCAGGACAGGGCCCGAGTATGAAAAACTGTTTTTT.

This clonotype has more than one count but fewer than ten. This chain's CDR3 is CASSKARGRQGAPNPYNEQFF. CDR3 coding DNA: TGTGCCAGCAGCAAAGCACGGGGGAGACAGGGGGCTCCGAACCCCTACAATGAGCAGTTCTTC. The rearrangement joins TRBV11-2 to TRBJ2-1, with 10 positions matching TRBD1. CDR1 is SGHAT and CDR2 is FQNNGV in the germline V gene. Germline trimming cut 5 bases from V and 2 bases from J; bases unmatched to any gene: 21. The CDR3 is made up of 21 amino acids.

The table lists this clonotype with many counts. A read error may produce the germline difference seen at one junction end. The rearrangement links TRBV6-5 to TRBJ1-2, with D tentatively TRBD1 (6 bases). This CDR3 is 10 amino acids long. Germline lookup yields CDR1 MNHEY and CDR2 SVGAGI. DNA of the CDR3: TGTGCCAGCAGTACAGGGATCATACTCTTC. Translated: CASSTGIILF.

This clonotype was found a few times. V is TRBV4-1 and J is TRBJ2-2; perhaps TRBD1 as D (5 bases). V lost 5 bases and J 0 bases, leaving 7 bases between the germline ends. From germline, CDR1 is MGHRA and CDR2 YSYEKL. This CDR3 is built from 14 residues. The CDR3: CASSEQANTGELFF. The CDR3 DNA reads TGCGCCAGCAGCGAACAGGCGAACACCGGGGAGCTGTTTTTT.

The V and J genes are TRBV20-1 and TRBJ2-7; no clear D gene. The CDR3 sequence is 12 residues long. V lost 2 bases to trimming and J lost 2 bases, with 7 bases between them. Germline V gene lookup returns CDR1 DFQATT and CDR2 SNEGSKA (reference sequence). The CDR3 nucleotides read TGCAGTGCTAGACCAGAGACCTACGAGCAGTACTTC. Translated: CSARPETYEQYF.

This clonotype has a count of ten or more. V is TRBV3-1 and J is TRBJ2-1, with 9 bases fitting TRBD1. CDR1 LGHDT and CDR2 YNNKEL come from the germline V gene (reference sequence). The CDR3 is 16 amino acids. V gave up 3 bases and J gave up 7 bases; unmatched junction bases: 10. CDR3 nucleotide sequence: TGTGCCAGCAGCCAGTCGCCCGGGACAGGGTCGAATGAGCAGTTCTTC. It yields the protein CASSQSPGTGSNEQFF.

This clonotype was counted many times. The chain has TRBV6-5 and TRBJ1-1; D uncertain. Trimming shortened V by 8 bases and J by 8 bases, and 15 bases separated the two germline ends. Germline V gene data show CDR1 as MNHEY and CDR2 as SVGAGI. The CDR3 is 12 residues long. CDR3 residues: CASATQGSEAFF. The CDR3 DNA sequence: TGTGCCAGCGCGACACAAGGGAGCGAAGCTTTCTTT.

The V and J genes are TRBV10-3 and TRBJ2-3; no clear D gene. The germline V gene has CDR1 ENHRY and CDR2 SYGVKD. Trimming took 10 bases from V and 0 from J, leaving 11 bases between them. This CDR3 region has 13 residues. CDR3 DNA: TGTGCCACCACTCCCCTTAGCACAGATACGCAGTATTTT. It translates to CATTPLSTDTQYF.

This clonotype was recorded a few times. The chain carries TRBV12-3 or TRBV12-4 and TRBJ1-2; a possible D gene is TRBD1 (6 bases). The V end lost 3 bases, the J end lost 6 bases, and 17 bases lay between the germline ends. This CDR3 region has 15 residues. CDR3 bases: TGTGCCAGCAGTTTCGGGGACACGGTTAGGGATGGCTACACCTTC. Translating it yields CASSFGDTVRDGYTF.

The V and J genes are TRBV9 and TRBJ2-7, with 10 bases that match TRBD1. The CDR3 spans 16 residues. Per the germline V gene, CDR1 is SGDLS and CDR2 is YYNGEE. The J segment lost 2 bases and the V segment lost 5 bases, leaving 10 bases of the junction unmatched. CDR3 bases: TGTGCCAGCAGACCCGGACAGGGGGGTCCCACCTACGAGCAGTACTTC. As protein: CASRPGQGGPTYEQYF.

V is TRBV2 and J is TRBJ1-5; 7 bases fit TRBD1. The V gene end was trimmed by 3 bases and the J gene end by 0 bases; junction bases not matched to a gene: 2. There are 15 residues in the CDR3. Germline-derived CDR1 and CDR2 are SNHLY and FYNNEI. CDR3 in DNA: TGTGCCAGCAGTGACAGGGGGGGTAGCAATCAGCCCCAGCATTTT. This codes for CASSDRGGSNQPQHF.

Many counts were recorded for this clonotype. V usage is TRBV29-1 and J usage is TRBJ2-5, with a tentative D call TRBD1 (7 bases). The germline V and J ends were trimmed by 4 bases and 1 base, with 16 bases remaining between them. Germline loops: CDR1 SQVTM, CDR2 ANQGSEA. The length of the CDR3 is 15 residues. The CDR3 region has the DNA TGCAGCGTTGGGGACGGAGGGACAGTCCAAGAGACCCAGTACTTC. It encodes CSVGDGGTVQETQYF.

The CDR3 loop reads CASSQEVTAAYEQYF. Here the CDR3 DNA reads TGTGCCAGCAGCCAAGAAGTGACGGCCGCCTACGAGCAGTACTTC. The chain has TRBV4-2 and TRBJ2-7, with D uncertain. CDR1 and CDR2 from the germline V gene are LGHNA and YNFKEQ. V was cut by 0 bases and J by 2 bases, with 11 bases left in between. The CDR3 spans 15 residues.